One sample yielded the 29 T cell receptor beta chains listed below, sequenced in a study of blood T cell repertoires in COVID-19 (dated by TCRdb to 2019 to 2021). Library construction relied on the immunoSEQ multiplex PCR assay. As stored in TCRdb, this immuneACCESS dataset retains in-frame rearrangements with V and J assigned. A fraction of the clones does not appear; measured against another copy, unresolved V genes explain less than half of the discrepancy, and the remainder lacks a known reason. Here the sample has 140,000 to 150,000 clones; approximately 89% occur a single time. Roughly 1.6% of the sample belongs to the ten largest clones. Sequenced input: peripheral blood. All receptors come from a woman aged 50 to 60 with acute or convalescent COVID-19.

The chain carries TRBV9 and TRBJ1-1; D not certain. Germline CDR1 reads SGDLS; CDR2 reads YYNGEE. The V end lost 0 bases, the J end lost 4 bases, and 13 bases lay between the germline ends. The CDR3 is 15 amino acids. The CDR3 sequence is CASSVGALPGTEAFF. The CDR3 DNA reads as TGTGCCAGCAGCGTAGGGGCCCTGCCAGGCACTGAAGCTTTCTTT.

The chain is built from TRBV5-1 and TRBJ2-5; 8 nucleotides align to TRBD1. V shed 7 bases and J 5 bases; nucleotides not matched to a gene: 10. This CDR3 is built from 14 residues. Germline-derived CDR1 and CDR2 are SGHRS and YFSETQ. CDR3 protein: CASLPPGGAETQYF. CDR3 nucleotides: TGCGCCAGCCTCCCCCCAGGGGGCGCGGAGACCCAGTACTTC.

In the case of this clone: The same CDR3 is also encoded by other DNA sequences in this sample. The V call is TRBV28, the J call TRBJ1-1, with D unclear. V was trimmed by 4 bases and J by 1 base, leaving 4 bases between them. There are 12 residues in the CDR3. In germline, CDR1 is MDHEN, CDR2 SYDVKM. The CDR3 DNA is TGTGCCAGCAGTTCGGGGAACACTGAAGCTTTCTTT. Its translation: CASSSGNTEAFF.

This chain connects TRBV7-2 to TRBJ2-3; 10 bases agree with TRBD2. Germline trimming cut 5 bases from V and 5 bases from J; bases unmatched to any gene: 7. The CDR3 sequence is 15 residues long. Germline assignment: CDR1 SGHTA and CDR2 FQGNSA. The CDR3 DNA reads as TGTGCCAGCAGCCTAGTAGCGGGGGGCGGAGATACGCAGTATTTT. Translation: CASSLVAGGGDTQYF.

This clone was found once. The sample holds other DNA sequences that translate to the same CDR3. The chain combines TRBV6-5 with TRBJ2-3, with TRBD2 as a possible D gene (5 bases). The CDR3 is made up of 14 amino acids. Germline V gives CDR1 MNHEY, CDR2 SVGAGI. The ends were cut back, 0 bases at V and 1 base at J, with 5 bases in the middle. CDR3 region: CASSYSGGTDTQYF. For the CDR3, the DNA is TGTGCCAGCAGTTACTCGGGAGGCACAGATACGCAGTATTTT.

This clone appeared once. The chain recombines TRBV5-6 with TRBJ2-5; D gene unclear. Trimming shortened V by 0 bases and J by 3 bases, and 3 bases separated the two germline ends. CDR3 size: 12 residues. The germline gives CDR1 SGHDT, CDR2 YYEEEE. The CDR3 loop reads CASSLAEETQYF. In DNA, the CDR3 is TGTGCCAGCAGCTTGGCTGAAGAGACCCAGTACTTC.

The chain uses TRBV7-9 and TRBJ2-3; D perhaps matches TRBD1 (6 bases). CDR1 is SEHNR, CDR2 FQNEAQ, per germline (reference sequence). The CDR3 spans 15 residues. Trimming removed 4 bases from V and 1 base from J, with 12 bases in between. The CDR3 is CASSYPGHRTDTQYF. For the CDR3, the DNA is TGTGCCAGCAGCTATCCGGGACACCGCACAGATACGCAGTATTTT.

This chain joins TRBV9 and TRBJ2-2; D gene uncertain. The V end lost 1 base, the J end lost 0 bases, and 10 bases lay between the germline ends. Per the germline V gene, CDR1 is SGDLS and CDR2 is YYNGEE. The CDR3 has 16 amino acids. CDR3 in amino acids: CASSVIETANTGELFF. The CDR3 region has the DNA TGTGCCAGCAGCGTAATAGAAACCGCGAACACCGGGGAGCTGTTTTTT.

The chain has TRBV7-3 and TRBJ2-2; perhaps TRBD1 as D (6 bases). V lost 5 bases to trimming and J lost 0 bases, with 13 bases between them. Germline CDR1 SGHTA, CDR2 FQGTGA. The CDR3 sequence is 16 residues long. The CDR3 DNA follows: TGTGCCAGCAGCCCAGGACAGTCTCCGAACACCGGGGAGCTGTTTTTT. Encoded protein: CASSPGQSPNTGELFF. Supplemented by reference TRBV7-3 and TRBJ2-2, the full variable domain reads GAGVSQTPSNKVTEKGKYVELRCDPISGHTALYWYRQSLGQGPEFLIYFQGTGAADDSGLPNDRFFAVRPEGSVSTLKIQRTERGDSAVYLCASSPGQSPNTGELFFGEGSRLTVL.

This clone was detected a few times. The V call is TRBV30, the J call TRBJ2-7, with D possibly being TRBD1 (6 bases). Germline values: CDR1 GTSNPN, CDR2 SVGIG (reference sequence). With 2 bases removed from V and 3 bases from J, the gap between germline ends came to 11 bases. The CDR3 runs 13 residues. In nucleotides, the CDR3 is TGTGCCTGGAGTTTTACAGGGTACTACGAGCAGTACTTC. Amino acid sequence: CAWSFTGYYEQYF.

This clone was observed a single time. The gene calls are TRBV9 and TRBJ2-5; perhaps TRBD1 as D (5 bases). The CDR3 consists of 16 residues. Trimming left V 0 bases short and J 9 bases short, with 21 bases between. The germline V gene has CDR1 SGDLS and CDR2 YYNGEE. CDR3 DNA: TGTGCCAGCAGCGTAGTTTCTATCGGACACGACGAGGCCCAGTACTTC. Protein: CASSVVSIGHDEAQYF.

The chain couples TRBV6-2 or TRBV6-3 to TRBJ2-1; 10 bases align to TRBD2. The germline V gene encodes CDR1 MNHEY and CDR2 SVGEGT. The V and J ends lost 7 bases and 4 bases, in that order; junction bases with no gene match: 7. The CDR3 spans 15 residues. Here the CDR3 DNA reads TGTGCCAGCACCCCCGGGACTAGCGATTACAATGAGCAGTTCTTC. Translating gives CASTPGTSDYNEQFF.

The genes are TRBV9 and TRBJ2-1, with D possibly matching TRBD2 (6 bases). CDR3 length: 17 amino acids. The germline CDR1 and CDR2 sequences are SGDLS and YYNGEE. Trimming cost V 0 bases and J 0 bases, with 13 bases left between them. The CDR3 DNA reads as TGTGCCAGCAGCGTAGAGGGACTCCCGAGCTCCTACAATGAGCAGTTCTTC. Translation gives CASSVEGLPSSYNEQFF.

The chain employs TRBV4-1 and TRBJ2-2, with D possibly TRBD2 on 5 matching bases. Germline CDR1 reads MGHRA; CDR2 reads YSYEKL. The CDR3 has 15 residues. Trimming removed 4 bases from V and 6 bases from J, with 15 bases in between. This chain's CDR3 is CASSRGGGVAGELFF. In DNA, the CDR3 is TGCGCCAGCAGCCGCGGAGGTGGGGTGGCCGGGGAGCTGTTTTTT.

This clone was recorded a few times. This chain connects TRBV7-9 to TRBJ2-7; the match to TRBD1 covers 7 bases. Germline V gives CDR1 SEHNR, CDR2 FQNEAQ (reference sequence). J lost 4 bases, V lost 1 base, and 4 bases had no gene match. The CDR3 is made up of 14 amino acids. The CDR3 here is CASSLDAGGYEQYF. As DNA, the CDR3 is TGTGCCAGCAGCTTAGACGCAGGGGGATACGAGCAGTACTTC.

The gene calls are TRBV6-2 or TRBV6-3 and TRBJ2-5; tentative D call: TRBD1 (5 bases). From germline, CDR1 is MNHEY and CDR2 SVGEGT. The CDR3 runs to 14 residues. The V end lost 0 bases, the J end lost 5 bases, and 10 bases lay between the germline ends. The CDR3 sequence is CASSYSGRVETQYF. CDR3 sequence (DNA): TGTGCCAGCAGTTACTCGGGCAGGGTGGAGACCCAGTACTTC.

This CDR3 reads CASSLVRGRDTEAFF. Written as DNA, the CDR3 is TGTGCCAGCAGCTTGGTAAGGGGGAGGGACACTGAAGCTTTCTTT. The chain joins TRBV5-8 to TRBJ1-1, with D possibly being TRBD1 (6 bases). The CDR3 is made up of 15 amino acids. With 0 bases removed from V and 3 bases from J, the gap between germline ends came to 12 bases. Germline CDR1 and CDR2: SGHTS and YDEGEE.

The CDR3 is CASSLMWAGGETEAFF. The CDR3 DNA sequence: TGTGCCAGCAGTCTCATGTGGGCAGGGGGCGAAACTGAAGCTTTCTTT. The rearrangement joins TRBV27 to TRBJ1-1, with 8 bases identical to TRBD1. The germline V gene has CDR1 MNHEY and CDR2 SMNVEV (reference sequence). Germline trimming cut 5 bases from V and 5 bases from J; bases unmatched to any gene: 13. CDR3 size: 16 residues.

The rearrangement joins TRBV18 to TRBJ1-5; D possibly corresponds to TRBD1 (5 bases). This CDR3 is built from 13 residues. With 6 bases removed from V and 5 bases from J, the gap between germline ends came to 11 bases. Germline V gives CDR1 KGHSH, CDR2 LQKENI. The CDR3 DNA follows: TGTGCCAGCTCTGGGGGGGACCATCAGCCCCAGCATTTT. As protein: CASSGGDHQPQHF.

This clone was detected a few times. This chain joins TRBV6-5 and TRBJ1-1; D is unclear. The CDR3 covers 13 residues. Germline assignment: CDR1 MNHEY and CDR2 SVGAGI. Trimming removed 5 bases from V and 2 bases from J, with 9 bases in between. CDR3 residues: CASSLGRNTEAFF. Here the CDR3 DNA reads TGTGCCAGCAGTCTTGGCCGTAACACTGAAGCTTTCTTT.

This chain uses TRBV7-9 with TRBJ2-7; D possibly corresponds to TRBD1 (5 bases). This CDR3 spans 13 amino acids. Trimming left V 5 bases short and J 4 bases short, with 12 bases between. The germline V gene encodes CDR1 SEHNR and CDR2 FQNEAQ (reference sequence). DNA of the CDR3: TGTGCCAGCAGCCTACCGACAGATTACGAGCAGTACTTC. Encoded protein: CASSLPTDYEQYF.

Concerning this clone itself: This CDR3 is also generated by other DNA sequences in the sample. The CDR3 reads CASSLGGNTEAFF. The CDR3 DNA follows: TGTGCCAGCAGCTTGGGGGGGAATACTGAAGCTTTCTTT. The chain combines TRBV11-3 with TRBJ1-1, with D perhaps TRBD1 (5 bases). Germline V lookup: CDR1 SGHNT, CDR2 YENEEA. This CDR3 spans 13 amino acids. Deletions cut 3 bases from V and 5 bases from J, with 10 bases between.

V and J are TRBV14 and TRBJ1-3, with no clear D. The CDR3 is made up of 16 amino acids. Germline V lookup: CDR1 SGHDN, CDR2 FVKESK. Trimming pared 3 bases from V and 4 bases from J, leaving 16 bases between. CDR3 in DNA: TGTGCCAGCAGCCAGGCTGGACCCCCGGGAGGAAACACCATATATTTT. Amino acids: CASSQAGPPGGNTIYF.

V and J are TRBV12-2 and TRBJ2-1; the table's D call, TRBD2, was not checked against the DNA. TRBV12-2 represents a pseudogene. This CDR3 has 11 residues. In nucleotides, the CDR3 is TGTGCAAGGCGGGGGGTAAATGAGCAGTTCTTC. It translates to CARRGVNEQFF.

The gene calls are TRBV10-1 and TRBJ1-2; TRBD1 might be the D (5 bases). CDR1 is WNHNN and CDR2 is SYGVQD in the germline V gene (reference sequence). The CDR3 totals 13 residues. V dropped 2 bases and J dropped 1 base, with 5 bases sitting between them. In DNA, the CDR3 is TGCGCCAGCAGTGAGAGGGGTAACTATGGCTACACCTTC. Its protein is CASSERGNYGYTF.

This chain links TRBV18 with TRBJ2-7, with D possibly being TRBD2 (5 bases). Trimming took 2 bases from V and 2 from J, leaving 13 bases between them. The CDR3 loop spans 15 amino acids. Germline-derived CDR1 and CDR2 are KGHSH and LQKENI. This chain's CDR3 is CASSPVGLVPYEQYF. In nucleotides, the CDR3 is TGTGCCAGCTCACCAGTTGGACTCGTACCCTACGAGCAGTACTTC.

The CDR3 DNA reads TGCAGCGTTGATATGGTCGGGGGGCGTTCCTATGGCTACACCTTC. Protein sequence: CSVDMVGGRSYGYTF. The chain recombines TRBV29-1 with TRBJ1-2; possibly TRBD1 for D (6 bases). The CDR3 covers 15 residues. Germline V lookup: CDR1 SQVTM, CDR2 ANQGSEA. The V gene lost 3 bases and the J gene lost 4 bases, with 18 bases spanning the gap.

This clone was found once. The CDR3 protein is CASKPAGNEKLFF. The CDR3 DNA reads as TGTGCCAGCAAGCCCGCGGGGAATGAAAAACTGTTTTTT. This chain connects TRBV11-2 to TRBJ1-4, with D uncertain. Trimming removed 7 bases at V and 5 bases at J, with 11 bases between. This CDR3 has 13 amino acids. Germline V gives CDR1 SGHAT, CDR2 FQNNGV.

The chain joins TRBV6-2 or TRBV6-3 to TRBJ1-1; 11 nucleotides match TRBD1. CDR1 is MNHEY, CDR2 SVGEGT, per germline. V shed 2 bases, J shed 9 bases, and the junction held 8 bases outside the gene matches. This CDR3 comprises 15 residues. This chain's CDR3 is CASSYAGQGVLKAFF. CDR3 in DNA: TGTGCCAGCAGTTACGCGGGACAGGGGGTTCTAAAAGCTTTCTTT.